Sequencing of this T cell receptor beta chain was carried out in a study of shared T cell receptors in the human thymus. Clones were read by immunoSEQ multiplex PCR, and TCRdb kept only the in-frame ones, dropping some. The table includes 700,000 or so clones, approximately 85% detected once. This sample was also put to use in a study of human thymus T cells.

This clonotype was obtained from a girl younger than two with a congenital heart defect. Material: thymocytes.

CDR3 sequence reads: CASSQAPGMHQSGDNYGYTF. CDR3 DNA: TGTGCCAGCAGTCAGGCTCCGGGAATGCATCAGTCCGGGGATAACTATGGCTACACCTTC. The chain carries TRBV27 and TRBJ1-2, with no clear D. This CDR3 has 20 amino acids. CDR1 MNHEY and CDR2 SMNVEV come from the germline V gene (reference sequence). V shed 5 bases and J shed 1 base, with 29 bases lying between them.